The source of this T cell receptor beta chain is a study of identical twins' blood T cells. About the study: Some 12 libraries, six alpha and six beta, gave 50 million to 55 million reads. Study-wide results and limits: Mainly, cloneset size products determined shared clonotypes, twins included. Twin repertoire similarity may partly reflect shared environment.

As for this clonotype: Its specificity is unknown.

The CDR3 consists of 15 residues. Per the germline V gene, CDR1 is MNHEY and CDR2 is SMNVEV (reference sequence). V lost 2 bases and J 3 bases, leaving 12 bases between the germline ends. TCRdb passed the 5' RACE reads through MiXCR, listing each CDR3 protein once. Of 350,000 to 450,000 distinct CDR3 sequences in the sample, over 25% were seen once. This receptor was taken from a woman aged 18-50 years in good health. The sequencing input was PBMCs. The chain carries TRBV27 and TRBJ2-3; possibly TRBD1 for D (5 bases). This chain's CDR3 is CASSLRGGNTDTQYF. The CDR3 DNA is TGTGCCAGCAGTTTAAGGGGCGGAAATACAGATACGCAGTATTTT.